This passage covers 4 T cell receptor beta chains from one sample sequenced in a study of tumor-infiltrating lymphocytes in localized non-small cell lung cancer. Sequenced by immunoSEQ multiplex PCR; TCRdb stores in-frame clones only, minus some. The sample yields about 10,000 clones, about 80% seen once. The sample comprised uninvolved lung tissue not adjacent to the tumor. The source is a human donor with non-small cell lung cancer.

The chain joins TRBV5-1 to TRBJ2-7; TRBD1 matches at 8 bases. The CDR3 runs to 15 residues. V lost 4 bases, J lost 0 bases, and 6 bases stayed unmatched. Germline-derived CDR1 and CDR2 are SGHRS and YFSETQ. The CDR3 loop reads CASSKTGGSSYEQYF. In nucleotides, the CDR3 is TGCGCCAGCAGCAAAACAGGGGGGAGCTCCTACGAGCAGTACTTC.

This clone is large (0.1 to 1%) within its sample. The chain is built from TRBV6-5 and TRBJ1-1, with D tentatively TRBD1 (5 bases). The CDR3 has 14 residues. CDR1 MNHEY and CDR2 SVGAGI come from the germline V gene. With 7 bases removed from V and 3 bases from J, the gap between germline ends came to 15 bases. In DNA form, the CDR3 reads TGTGCCAGCATTGAGCGACGGGGGTACACTGAAGCTTTCTTT. It encodes CASIERRGYTEAFF.

J is TRBJ2-1 and V is TRBV7-3; TRBD2 agrees at 10 bases. CDR1 and CDR2 (germline): SGHTA, FQGTGA. This CDR3 is built from 15 residues. Trimming cost V 2 bases and J 7 bases; bases outside gene matches: 5. The CDR3 DNA sequence: TGTGCCAGCAGCTTAGGACTAGCGGTACCTAATGAGCAGTTCTTC. It codes for CASSLGLAVPNEQFF.

The rearrangement joins TRBV2 to TRBJ2-1; tentatively, D is TRBD1 (5 bases). Germline assignment: CDR1 SNHLY and CDR2 FYNNEI. V lost 1 base to trimming and J lost 10 bases, with 11 bases between them. This CDR3 contains 13 residues. The CDR3, as DNA: TGTGCCAGCAGTGAAGACAGGTTACGGGAGCAGTTCTTC. Its translation is CASSEDRLREQFF.